The clone carrying this TCR beta chain was seen ten or more times. The antigen remains unidentified. This entry is derived from a study of CD8 T cells in ankylosing spondylitis. V was shortened by 0 bases and J by 7 bases, with 8 bases between the two germline ends. The length of the CDR3 is 14 residues. Germline lookup yields CDR1 SGHRS and CDR2 YFSETQ. Whole-study results and caveats: The clones that were linked to disease were reported to be significantly enriched in matched synovial fluid samples from ankylosing spondylitis patients. It appeared that ankylosing spondylitis blood was characterized by a TCR beta motif of several highly homologous variants.

One entry per CDR3 protein, called by TCRdb with MiXCR from the 5' RACE reads. The top ten clones hold 0.45% to 0.6% of a sample with about 800,000 distinct CDR3 sequences, roughly 10% of them seen once. This rearrangement joins TRBV5-1 to TRBJ1-6; unclear D gene. The sequenced material came from blood, either unsorted or a sorted T cell fraction (not recorded which). This clonotype was sampled from a male donor with ankylosing spondylitis. The CDR3 region is CASSLAGLNSPLHF. CDR3 nucleotide sequence: TGCGCCAGCAGCTTGGCGGGGTTAAATTCACCCCTCCACTTT.